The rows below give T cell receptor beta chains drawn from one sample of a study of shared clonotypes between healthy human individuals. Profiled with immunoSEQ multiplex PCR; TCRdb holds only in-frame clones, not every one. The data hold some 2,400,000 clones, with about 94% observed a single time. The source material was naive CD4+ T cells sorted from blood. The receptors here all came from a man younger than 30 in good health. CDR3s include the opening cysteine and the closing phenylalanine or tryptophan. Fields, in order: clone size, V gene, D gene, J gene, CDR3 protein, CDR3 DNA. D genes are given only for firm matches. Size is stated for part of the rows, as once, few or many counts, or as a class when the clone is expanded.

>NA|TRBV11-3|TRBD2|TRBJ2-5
CASSPSLGREALQETQYF
TGTGCCAGCAGCCCTAGCCTCGGACGGGAGGCCCTTCAAGAGACCCAGTACTTC
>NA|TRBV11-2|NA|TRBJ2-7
CASSILRYEQYF
TGTGCCAGCAGCATCCTTCGGTACGAGCAGTACTTC
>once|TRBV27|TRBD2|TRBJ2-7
CASSLVAGAYEQYF
TGTGCCAGCAGTTTGGTAGCGGGGGCCTACGAGCAGTACTTC
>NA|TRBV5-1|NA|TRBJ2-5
CASCQGSWKEETQYF
TGCGCCAGCTGTCAGGGGAGCTGGAAGGAGGAGACCCAGTACTTC
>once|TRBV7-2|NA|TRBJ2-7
CASSSTSSYEQYF
TGTGCCAGCAGCTCCACTAGCTCCTACGAGCAGTACTTC
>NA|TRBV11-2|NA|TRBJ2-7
CASSLMLVLGAGGEQYF
TGTGCCAGCAGCTTAATGTTAGTTTTGGGGGCTGGTGGCGAGCAGTACTTC
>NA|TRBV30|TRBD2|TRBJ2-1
CAWSGQTSRNEQFF
TGTGCCTGGAGTGGACAGACTAGCAGGAATGAGCAGTTCTTC
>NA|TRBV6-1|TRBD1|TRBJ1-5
CASSEAGDRGYSNQPQHF
TGTGCCAGCAGTGAAGCGGGAGACAGGGGGTATAGCAATCAGCCCCAGCATTTT
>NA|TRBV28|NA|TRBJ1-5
CASSFRGGLAQHF
TGTGCCAGCAGTTTTAGAGGGGGGCTAGCCCAGCATTTT
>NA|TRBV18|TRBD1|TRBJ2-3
CASSPQTGGTDTQYF
TGTGCCAGCTCACCTCAGACAGGGGGCACAGATACGCAGTATTTT
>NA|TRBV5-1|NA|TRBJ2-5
CASSLGQVQETQYF
TGCGCCAGCAGCTTGGGGCAGGTTCAAGAGACCCAGTACTTC
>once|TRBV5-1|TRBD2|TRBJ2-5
CASSLVAGGLQETQYF
TGCGCCAGCAGCTTGGTAGCGGGGGGCCTCCAAGAGACCCAGTACTTC
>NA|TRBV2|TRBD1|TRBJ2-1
CASSVDRGYNEQFF
TGTGCCAGCAGTGTGGACAGGGGCTACAATGAGCAGTTCTTC
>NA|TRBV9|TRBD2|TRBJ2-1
CASSPTRLAYDHNEQFF
TGTGCCAGCAGCCCGACTCGACTAGCGTACGACCACAATGAGCAGTTCTTC
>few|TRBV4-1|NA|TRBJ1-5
CASSQESNDYQPQHF
TGCGCCAGCAGCCAAGAGAGTAACGATTATCAGCCCCAGCATTTT
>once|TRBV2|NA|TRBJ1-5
CASKVSPGNQPQHF
TGTGCCAGCAAGGTCAGCCCGGGCAATCAGCCCCAGCATTTT
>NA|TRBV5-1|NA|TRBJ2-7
CASSLEGGPGEQYF
TGCGCCAGCAGCTTGGAAGGGGGGCCGGGCGAGCAGTACTTC
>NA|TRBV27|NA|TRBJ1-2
CASCRGRNYGYTF
TGTGCCAGCTGTAGAGGCCGAAACTATGGCTACACCTTC
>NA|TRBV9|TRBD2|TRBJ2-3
CASSVRDYLTDTQYF
TGTGCCAGCAGCGTAAGGGACTACCTCACAGATACGCAGTATTTT
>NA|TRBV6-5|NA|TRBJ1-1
CASSGVTEAFF
TGTGCCAGCTCAGGGGTCACTGAAGCTTTCTTT
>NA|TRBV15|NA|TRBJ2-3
CATSRRYTDTQYF
TGTGCCACCAGCAGACGTTACACAGATACGCAGTATTTT
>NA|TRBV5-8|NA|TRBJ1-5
CASSLGLGNQPQHF
TGTGCCAGCAGCTTGGGGCTCGGGAATCAGCCCCAGCATTTT
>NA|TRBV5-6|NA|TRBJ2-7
CASSLGGPYEQYF
TGTGCCAGCAGCTTGGGAGGTCCCTACGAGCAGTACTTC
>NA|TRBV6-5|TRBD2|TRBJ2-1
CASSYASGGYEQFF
TGTGCCAGCAGTTACGCTAGCGGGGGATATGAGCAGTTCTTC
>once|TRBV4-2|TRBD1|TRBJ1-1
CASSQQGVNTEAFF
TGTGCCAGCAGCCAACAGGGGGTGAACACTGAAGCTTTCTTT
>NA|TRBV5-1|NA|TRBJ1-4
CASRGTPATNEKLFF
TGCGCCAGCAGGGGGACACCCGCAACTAATGAAAAACTGTTTTTT
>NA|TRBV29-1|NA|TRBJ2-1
CSVRRGYNEQFF
TGCAGCGTTCGCAGGGGATACAATGAGCAGTTCTTC
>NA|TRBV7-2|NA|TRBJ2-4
CASSLAGVVVKNIQYF
TGTGCCAGCAGCTTAGCAGGGGTAGTGGTCAAAAACATTCAGTACTTC
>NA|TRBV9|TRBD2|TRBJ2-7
CASSPRTSVRSYEQYF
TGTGCCAGCAGCCCCCGGACTAGCGTCCGTTCCTACGAGCAGTACTTC
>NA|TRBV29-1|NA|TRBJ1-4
CSVVEGSTNEKLFF
TGCAGCGTTGTTGAGGGATCAACTAATGAAAAACTGTTTTTT
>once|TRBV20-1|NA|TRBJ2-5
CSAAHTETQYF
TGCAGTGCAGCCCATACGGAGACCCAGTACTTC
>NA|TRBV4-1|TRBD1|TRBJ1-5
CASSQGLQGAQPQHF
TGCGCCAGCAGCCAAGGTCTACAGGGGGCTCAGCCCCAGCATTTT
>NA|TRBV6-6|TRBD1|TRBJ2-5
CASRFTGTGQETQYF
TGTGCCAGCAGATTCACCGGGACAGGGCAAGAGACCCAGTACTTC
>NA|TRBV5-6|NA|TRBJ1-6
CASSSPDSPLHF
TGTGCCAGCAGCTCCCCGGACTCACCCCTCCACTTT
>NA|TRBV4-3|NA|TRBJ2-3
CASSQEGRRGADTQYF
TGCGCCAGCAGCCAAGAGGGGCGCAGGGGGGCAGATACGCAGTATTTT
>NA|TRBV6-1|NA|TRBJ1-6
CASVGGVAFSPLHF
TGTGCCAGCGTGGGGGGGGTTGCGTTCTCACCCCTCCACTTT
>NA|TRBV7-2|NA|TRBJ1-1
CASSPQTWPPDVAFF
TGTGCCAGCAGCCCTCAAACCTGGCCTCCCGACGTAGCTTTCTTT
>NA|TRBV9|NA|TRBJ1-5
CASSVAGERQPQHF
TGTGCCAGCAGCGTAGCAGGAGAGAGGCAGCCCCAGCATTTT
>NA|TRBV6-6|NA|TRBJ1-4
CASSYSIGRTGEKLFF
TGTGCCAGCAGTTACTCGATAGGGCGTACGGGGGAAAAACTGTTTTTT
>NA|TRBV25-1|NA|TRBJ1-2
CASSENWGYTF
TGTGCCAGCAGTGAAAATTGGGGCTACACCTTC
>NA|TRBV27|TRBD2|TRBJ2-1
CASTHWAPDRGWTSGYNEQFF
TGTGCCAGCACCCATTGGGCCCCTGACCGGGGTTGGACTAGCGGTTACAATGAGCAGTTCTTC
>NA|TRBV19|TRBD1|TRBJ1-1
CASKSLRGRGTEAFF
TGTGCCAGTAAGTCATTGAGGGGGCGCGGCACTGAAGCTTTCTTT
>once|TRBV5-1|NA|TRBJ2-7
CASNTGSYEQYF
TGCGCCAGCAACACGGGCTCGTACGAGCAGTACTTC
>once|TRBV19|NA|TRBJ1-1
CASSIVTGGITEAFF
TGTGCCAGTAGTATAGTAACGGGGGGAATCACTGAAGCTTTCTTT
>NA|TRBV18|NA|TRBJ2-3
CASSPRTGVPDTQYF
TGTGCCAGCTCACCACGTACGGGAGTCCCAGATACGCAGTATTTT
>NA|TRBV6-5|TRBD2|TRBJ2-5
CASSFQGGSGETQYF
TGTGCCAGCAGTTTCCAGGGAGGGTCGGGAGAGACCCAGTACTTC
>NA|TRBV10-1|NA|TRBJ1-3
CASPNLTPTRQGFETGNTIYF
TGCGCCAGCCCTAACCTAACCCCCACCCGGCAGGGGTTCGAAACTGGAAACACCATATATTTT
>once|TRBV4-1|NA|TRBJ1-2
CASSQGTLYGYTF
TGCGCCAGCAGCCAAGGAACCCTCTATGGCTACACCTTC
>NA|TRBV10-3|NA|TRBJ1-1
CAIRDPRAGNTEAFF
TGTGCCATCAGGGACCCCCGGGCGGGGAACACTGAAGCTTTCTTT
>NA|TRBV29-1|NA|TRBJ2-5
CSVRTRGPSGWETQYF
TGCAGCGTGCGAACCCGAGGACCGTCTGGATGGGAGACCCAGTACTTC
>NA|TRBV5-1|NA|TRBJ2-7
CASSLVSGTTYEQYF
TGCGCCAGCAGCTTGGTTTCGGGCACGACCTACGAGCAGTACTTC
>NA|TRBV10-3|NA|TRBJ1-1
CAISALRVSTEAFF
TGTGCCATCAGTGCGTTGAGGGTGAGCACTGAAGCTTTCTTT
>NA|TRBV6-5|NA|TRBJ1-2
CASSYVAGNNGYTF
TGTGCCAGCAGTTACGTCGCAGGGAATAATGGCTACACCTTC
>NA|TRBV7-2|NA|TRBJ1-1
CASSLLDMNTEAFF
TGTGCCAGCAGCTTACTAGACATGAACACTGAAGCTTTCTTT
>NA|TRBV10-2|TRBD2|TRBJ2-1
CASSDPLAGVGEQFF
TGCGCCAGCAGTGATCCACTAGCGGGAGTTGGAGAGCAGTTCTTC